Included here is one TCR beta chain sequence, with context. This sample was included in a study of T cells in Graves' hyperthyroidism and ophthalmopathy. V was pared by 0 bases and J by 7 bases, with 2 bases of the junction left unmatched. Germline-derived CDR1 and CDR2 are SGHNT and YENEEA. The CDR3 loop spans 14 amino acids. RNA transcripts gave rise to amplified TCR beta CDR3 regions. Primed by the HTBI set, a first-round RT-PCR was run on the TCR CDR3. Using its own MiXCR run on the multiplex PCR reads, TCRdb lists one record per CDR3 protein. The data hold a few hundred thousand distinct CDR3 sequences, with 22% observed a single time.

This receptor was obtained from a man younger than 40 with Graves' ophthalmopathy. Sequencing was carried out using blood. The chain combines TRBV11-3 with TRBJ1-2; 10 bases are a match to TRBD1. The CDR3 region is CASSLDRTGGGYTF. CDR3 DNA sequence: TGTGCCAGCAGCTTAGATCGGACAGGGGGTGGCTACACCTTC.